These 23 T cell receptor beta chains were sequenced from one sample in a study of T cell repertoires in cytomegalovirus infection. TCRdb re-called the reads with MiXCR, one entry per CDR3 protein. The sample has roughly 720,000 distinct CDR3 sequences; 35% are singletons. Sequenced material: PBMCs. These receptors originate from a human donor in good health (CMV status not recorded). Some clones in this sample may be carry-over from other donors' samples.

J is TRBJ2-7 and V is TRBV30; D gene unclear. This CDR3 has 14 residues. V was pared by 7 bases and J by 3 bases, with 19 bases between. Per the germline V gene, CDR1 is GTSNPN and CDR2 is SVGIG (reference sequence). CDR3 nucleotides: TGTGCCTCGTCTACAGTTAATCTTCTCTACGAGCAGTACTTC. As protein: CASSTVNLLYEQYF.

This clonotype has only a few counts. The chain combines TRBV4-1 with TRBJ1-1; D is undetermined. Germline values: CDR1 MGHRA, CDR2 YSYEKL. This CDR3 is built from 15 residues. V was shortened by 0 bases and J by 5 bases, with 13 bases between the two germline ends. For the CDR3, the DNA is TGCGCCAGCAGCCAAGAGGAGGGAGGATGGACTGAAGCTTTCTTT. This gives the protein CASSQEEGGWTEAFF.

This clonotype was seen at least ten times. The CDR3 does not close with the conserved phenylalanine or tryptophan, likely indicating a read error. The limits of the CDR3 on the DNA are not certain, so only TCRdb's listed CDR3 is given. The chain links TRBV7-2 to TRBJ1-2. Termini included, the CDR3 measures 9 amino acids. Germline V gene lookup returns CDR1 SGHTA and CDR2 FQGNSA. This chain's CDR3 is CASSFYGYT.

This chain links TRBV11-2 with TRBJ1-6; D gene ambiguous. The CDR3 extends over 16 amino acids. Deletions cut 6 bases from V and 0 bases from J, with 12 bases between. Germline CDR1 and CDR2: SGHAT and FQNNGV. CDR3 sequence: CASRIILSSYNSPLHF. The CDR3 DNA reads TGTGCCAGCAGAATAATCTTAAGCTCCTATAATTCACCCCTCCACTTT.

In this sample, this clonotype turned up a few times. The chain has TRBV28 and TRBJ1-4; D might be TRBD1 (5 bases). V was shortened by 7 bases and J by 7 bases, with 13 bases between the two germline ends. The CDR3 extends over 13 amino acids. In germline, CDR1 is MDHEN, CDR2 SYDVKM. CDR3 residues: CASTMRGSEKLFF. The CDR3 region has the DNA TGTGCCAGCACCATGCGGGGGTCTGAAAAACTGTTTTTT.

This chain links TRBV12-3 or TRBV12-4 with TRBJ2-4; the match to TRBD2 covers 9 bases. J was trimmed by 6 bases and V by 5 bases; bases with no gene match: 14. This CDR3 contains 17 residues. CDR3 loop: CASSPEMAGGPGNIQYF. CDR3 coding DNA: TGTGCCAGCAGTCCAGAGATGGCGGGGGGGCCGGGAAACATTCAGTACTTC.

This clonotype was observed many times. The chain uses TRBV7-6 and TRBJ2-7; perhaps TRBD1 as D (5 bases). Germline V gene data show CDR1 as SGHVS and CDR2 as FNYEAQ. This CDR3 has 18 residues. V dropped 4 bases and J dropped 1 base, with 23 bases sitting between them. The CDR3 loop is CASSSTRTQGAGSYEQYF. CDR3 nucleotide sequence: TGTGCCAGCAGCTCAACGCGTACCCAGGGTGCTGGGTCCTACGAGCAGTACTTC.

This chain joins TRBV4-1 and TRBJ2-7; 8 bases agree with TRBD1. From germline, CDR1 is MGHRA and CDR2 YSYEKL. V shed 0 bases and J 7 bases; nucleotides not matched to a gene: 5. The CDR3 spans 14 residues. Here the CDR3 DNA reads TGCGCCAGCAGCCAAGATCAGGGGGCGGCGGAGCAGTACTTC. It codes for CASSQDQGAAEQYF.

This clonotype was seen ten or more times. For the CDR3, the DNA is TGTGCCAGCAGCTTAGCGGGCAGATCGGGAGAAAAACTGTTTTTT. This translates into CASSLAGRSGEKLFF. This chain uses TRBV7-6 with TRBJ1-4; no firm D call. Germline V gives CDR1 SGHVS, CDR2 FNYEAQ. Trimming shortened V by 0 bases and J by 8 bases, and 13 bases separated the two germline ends. CDR3 length: 15 residues.

The genes are TRBV28 and TRBJ2-7; no clear D. With 8 bases removed from V and 1 base from J, the gap between germline ends came to 6 bases. This CDR3 contains 11 residues. Per the germline V gene, CDR1 is MDHEN and CDR2 is SYDVKM. CDR3 DNA: TGTGCCAGCGAACAGTCCTACGAGCAGTACTTC. This sequence encodes CASEQSYEQYF.

This clonotype was found a few times. As DNA, the CDR3 is TGTGCCAGCAGCTTAGCGATCTACAGATGGAACACCGGGGAGCTGTTTTTT. This gives the protein CASSLAIYRWNTGELFF. V and J are TRBV7-2 and TRBJ2-2; no reliable D call. V was cut by 0 bases and J by 1 base, with 12 bases left in between. CDR1 and CDR2 from the germline V gene are SGHTA and FQGNSA. The CDR3 consists of 17 residues. The full variable domain, in which reference TRBV7-2 and TRBJ2-2 provide the parts outside the CDR3, is GAGVSQSPSNKVTEKGKDVELRCDPISGHTALYWYRQSLGQGLEFLIYFQGNSAPDKSGLPSDRFSAERTGGSVSTLTIQRTQQEDSAVYLCASSLAIYRWNTGELFFGEGSRLTVL.

The genes are TRBV20-1 and TRBJ2-6; no definite D call. V lost 3 bases to trimming and J lost 0 bases, with 9 bases between them. The CDR3 runs 15 residues. Germline lookup yields CDR1 DFQATT and CDR2 SNEGSKA (reference sequence). The CDR3 reads CSARKDDSGANVLTF. As DNA, the CDR3 is TGCAGTGCTAGGAAAGACGACTCTGGGGCCAACGTCCTGACTTTC.

In this sample, this clonotype turned up a few times. The chain is built from TRBV28 and TRBJ2-7, with D perhaps matching TRBD1 (5 bases). The V gene's germline CDR1 is MDHEN and CDR2 SYDVKM. V gave up 6 bases and J gave up 2 bases, with 11 bases separating them. The CDR3 has 13 amino acids. The CDR3 sequence is CASRDPGPYEQYF. CDR3 nucleotide sequence: TGTGCCAGCAGGGACCCAGGGCCCTACGAGCAGTACTTC.

The chain links TRBV28 to TRBJ2-7; 8 bases align to TRBD1. Germline lookup yields CDR1 MDHEN and CDR2 SYDVKM. V gave up 5 bases and J gave up 3 bases; unmatched junction bases: 12. The CDR3 runs to 16 residues. The CDR3 coding sequence is TGTGCCAGCAGTATCAAGCCGGGACAGGACCACTACGAGCAGTACTTC. This gives the protein CASSIKPGQDHYEQYF.

A note on this clonotype: This CDR3 is missing its conserved last phenylalanine or tryptophan, likely due to a read error. CDR3 coding DNA: TGTGCCAGCAGCTTAACAGGAAATGAAAAACTGTTTTGT. It specifies CASSLTGNEKLFC. The chain uses TRBV5-6 and TRBJ1-4; tentatively, D is TRBD1 (5 bases). The germline gives CDR1 SGHDT, CDR2 YYEEEE. The germline V and J ends were trimmed by 2 bases and 5 bases, with 7 bases remaining between them. CDR3 length equals 13 residues.

The chain has TRBV29-1 and TRBJ2-1; D is undetermined. This CDR3 contains 15 residues. Deletions cut 5 bases from V and 4 bases from J, with 18 bases between. Germline V gene sequence: CDR1 SQVTM, CDR2 ANQGSEA. The CDR3 DNA reads TGCAGCGTTAGCCCCCGAGACATTCCTTACAATGAGCAGTTCTTC. Translating it yields CSVSPRDIPYNEQFF.

This sequence joins TRBV7-9 and TRBJ2-3; unclear D gene. The V gene's germline CDR1 is SEHNR and CDR2 FQNEAQ (reference sequence). V lost 0 bases, J lost 2 bases, and 12 bases lay in between. CDR3 size: 16 residues. The CDR3 DNA reads TGTGCCAGCAGCTTAGCCCGGTCGCCCTACACAGATACGCAGTATTTT. It codes for CASSLARSPYTDTQYF.

V gene TRBV12-3 or TRBV12-4 combines with J gene TRBJ2-5, with TRBD2 matching 7 bases. After removal of 6 bases from V and 5 bases from J, the junction contained 9 bases not matched to a gene. The CDR3 covers 14 residues. The CDR3 bases are TGTGCCAGCAGCATGAGCGGGCGGGGGGAGACCCAGTACTTC. Protein: CASSMSGRGETQYF.

The rearrangement joins TRBV5-1 to TRBJ1-6; TRBD1 is a possible D gene (6 bases). Between the trimmed V and J ends, which lost 2 bases and 0 bases, there was a span of 12 bases. Germline V CDR1 and CDR2: SGHRS, YFSETQ. The CDR3 extends over 17 amino acids. In DNA form, the CDR3 reads TGCGCCAGCAGCTTTGGACAGATGAGCTCCTATAATTCACCCCTCCACTTT. This sequence encodes CASSFGQMSSYNSPLHF.

This chain uses TRBV28 with TRBJ1-1, with a tentative D call TRBD1 (6 bases). V lost 6 bases and J lost 5, with 16 bases in between. CDR3 length: 14 amino acids. Germline CDR1 MDHEN, CDR2 SYDVKM. The CDR3 here is CASRPQGRGTEAFF. DNA for the CDR3: TGTGCCAGCAGGCCCCAGGGGAGAGGTACTGAAGCTTTCTTT.

The chain is built from TRBV27 and TRBJ1-1; D is unresolved. Germline loops: CDR1 MNHEY, CDR2 SMNVEV (reference sequence). Trimming left V 8 bases short and J 7 bases short, with 14 bases between. The CDR3 sequence is 12 residues long. CDR3 sequence (DNA): TGTGCCAGCGGGGAAATGGCTCGTGAAGCTTTCTTT. The encoded protein is CASGEMAREAFF.

Concerning this clonotype: With a much larger clone just one base away, this may be a read error. The rearrangement uses TRBV7-8 and TRBJ2-1; no clear D gene. Germline V lookup: CDR1 SGHVS, CDR2 FQNEAQ. The CDR3 covers 15 residues. Here the CDR3 reads CANSLLRFSYNEQFF. DNA of the CDR3: TGTGCCAACAGCTTGTTGCGTTTCTCCTACAATGAGCAGTTCTTC.

The rearrangement uses TRBV11-2 and TRBJ2-3; D might be TRBD2 (5 bases). The germline V and J ends were trimmed by 10 bases and 1 base, with 12 bases remaining between them. Germline values: CDR1 SGHAT, CDR2 FQNNGV. The CDR3 sequence is 13 residues long. The CDR3: CATPGGCTDTQYF. The CDR3 DNA is TGTGCCACTCCGGGCGGGTGCACAGATACGCAGTATTTT.